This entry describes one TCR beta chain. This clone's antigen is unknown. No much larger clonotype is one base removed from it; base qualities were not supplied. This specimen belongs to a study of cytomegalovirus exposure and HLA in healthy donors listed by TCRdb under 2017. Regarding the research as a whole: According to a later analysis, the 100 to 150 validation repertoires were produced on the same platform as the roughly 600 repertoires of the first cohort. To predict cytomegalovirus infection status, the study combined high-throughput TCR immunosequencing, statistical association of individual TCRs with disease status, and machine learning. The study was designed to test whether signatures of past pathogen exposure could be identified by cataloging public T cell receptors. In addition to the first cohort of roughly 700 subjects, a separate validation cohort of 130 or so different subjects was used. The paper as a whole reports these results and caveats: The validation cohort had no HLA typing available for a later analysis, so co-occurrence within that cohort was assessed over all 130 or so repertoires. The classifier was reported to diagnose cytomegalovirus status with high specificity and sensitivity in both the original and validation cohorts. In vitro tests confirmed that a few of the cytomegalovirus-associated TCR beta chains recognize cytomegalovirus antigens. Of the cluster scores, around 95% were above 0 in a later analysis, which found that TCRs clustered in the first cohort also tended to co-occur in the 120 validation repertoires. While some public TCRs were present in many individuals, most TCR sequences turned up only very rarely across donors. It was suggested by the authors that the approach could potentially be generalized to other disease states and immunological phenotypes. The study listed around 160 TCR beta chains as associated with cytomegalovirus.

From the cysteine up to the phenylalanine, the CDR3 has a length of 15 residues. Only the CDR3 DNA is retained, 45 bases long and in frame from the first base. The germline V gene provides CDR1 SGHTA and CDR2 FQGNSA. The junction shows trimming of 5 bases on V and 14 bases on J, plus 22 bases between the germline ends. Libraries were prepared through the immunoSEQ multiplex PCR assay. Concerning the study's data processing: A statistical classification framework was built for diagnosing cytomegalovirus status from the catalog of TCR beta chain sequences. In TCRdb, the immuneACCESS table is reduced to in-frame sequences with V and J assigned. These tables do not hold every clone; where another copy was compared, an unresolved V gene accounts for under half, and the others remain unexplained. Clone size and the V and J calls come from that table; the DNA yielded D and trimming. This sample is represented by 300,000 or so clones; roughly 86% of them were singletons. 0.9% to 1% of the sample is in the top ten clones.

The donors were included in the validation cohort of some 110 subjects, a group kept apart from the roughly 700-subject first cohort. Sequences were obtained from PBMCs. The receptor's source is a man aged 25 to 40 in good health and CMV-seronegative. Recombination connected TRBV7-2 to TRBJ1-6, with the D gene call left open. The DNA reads TGTGCCAGCAGCGCAACGCGCCTTAACGGAGTGGCCCTCCACTTT. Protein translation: CASSATRLNGVALHF. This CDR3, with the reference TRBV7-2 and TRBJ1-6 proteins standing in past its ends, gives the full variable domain GAGVSQSPSNKVTEKGKDVELRCDPISGHTALYWYRQSLGQGLEFLIYFQGNSAPDKSGLPSDRFSAERTGGSVSTLTIQRTQQEDSAVYLCASSATRLNGVALHFGNGTRLTVT.